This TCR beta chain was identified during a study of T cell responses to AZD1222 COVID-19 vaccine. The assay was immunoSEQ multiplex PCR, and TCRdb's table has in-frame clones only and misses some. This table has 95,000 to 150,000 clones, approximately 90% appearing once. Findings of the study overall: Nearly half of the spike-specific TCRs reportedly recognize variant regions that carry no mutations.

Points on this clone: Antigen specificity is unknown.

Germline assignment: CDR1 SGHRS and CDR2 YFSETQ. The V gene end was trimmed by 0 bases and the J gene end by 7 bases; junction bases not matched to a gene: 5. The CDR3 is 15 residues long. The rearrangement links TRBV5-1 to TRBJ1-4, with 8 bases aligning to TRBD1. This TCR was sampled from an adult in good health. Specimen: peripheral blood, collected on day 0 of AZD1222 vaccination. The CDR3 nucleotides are TGCGCCAGCAGCTTGGACAGGGGGTGGAGTGAAAAACTGTTTTTT. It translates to CASSLDRGWSEKLFF.